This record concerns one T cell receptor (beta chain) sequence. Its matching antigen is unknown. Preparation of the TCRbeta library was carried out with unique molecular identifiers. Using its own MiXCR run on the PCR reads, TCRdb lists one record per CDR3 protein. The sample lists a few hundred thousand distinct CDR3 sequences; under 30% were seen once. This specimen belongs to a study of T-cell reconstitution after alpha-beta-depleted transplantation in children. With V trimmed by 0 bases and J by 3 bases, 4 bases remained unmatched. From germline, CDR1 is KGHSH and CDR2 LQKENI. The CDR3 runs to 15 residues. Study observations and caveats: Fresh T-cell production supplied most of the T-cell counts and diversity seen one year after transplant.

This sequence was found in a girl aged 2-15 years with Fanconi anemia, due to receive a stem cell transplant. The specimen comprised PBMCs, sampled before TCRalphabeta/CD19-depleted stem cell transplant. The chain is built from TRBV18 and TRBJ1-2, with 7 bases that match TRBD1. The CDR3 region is CASSPPSQGDYGYTF. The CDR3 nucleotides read TGTGCCAGCTCACCACCGAGCCAGGGGGACTATGGCTACACCTTC. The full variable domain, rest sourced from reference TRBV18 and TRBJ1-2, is NAGVMQNPRHLVRRRGQEARLRCSPMKGHSHVYWYRQLPEEGLKFMVYLQKENIIDESGMPKERFSAEFPKEGPSILRIQQVVRGDSAAYFCASSPPSQGDYGYTFGSGTRLTVV.